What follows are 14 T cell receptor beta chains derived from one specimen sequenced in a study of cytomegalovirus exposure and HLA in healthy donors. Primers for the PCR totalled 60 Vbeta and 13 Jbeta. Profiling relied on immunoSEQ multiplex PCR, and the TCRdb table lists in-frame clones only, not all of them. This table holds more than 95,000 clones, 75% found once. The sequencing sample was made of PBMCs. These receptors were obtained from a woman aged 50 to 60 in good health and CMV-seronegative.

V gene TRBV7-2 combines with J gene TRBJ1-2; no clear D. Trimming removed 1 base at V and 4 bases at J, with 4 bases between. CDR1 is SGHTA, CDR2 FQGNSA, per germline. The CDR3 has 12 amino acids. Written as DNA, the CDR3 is TGTGCCAGCAGCTTAGACGGCTATGGCTACACCTTC. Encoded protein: CASSLDGYGYTF.

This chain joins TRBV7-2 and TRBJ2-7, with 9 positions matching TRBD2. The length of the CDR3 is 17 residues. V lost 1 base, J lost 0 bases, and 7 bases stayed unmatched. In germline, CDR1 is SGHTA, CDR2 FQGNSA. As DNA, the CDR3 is TGTGCCAGCAGCTTAGGGGGAGGAGCGGGAGGCTCCTACGAGCAGTACTTC. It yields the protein CASSLGGGAGGSYEQYF.

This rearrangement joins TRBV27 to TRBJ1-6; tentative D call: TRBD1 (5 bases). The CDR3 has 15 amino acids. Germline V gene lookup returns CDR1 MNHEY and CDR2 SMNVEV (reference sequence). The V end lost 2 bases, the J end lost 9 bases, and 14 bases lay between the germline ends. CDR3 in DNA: TGTGCCAGCAGTTTACTAGGGGATCGAGGTTCACCCCTCCACTTT. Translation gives CASSLLGDRGSPLHF.

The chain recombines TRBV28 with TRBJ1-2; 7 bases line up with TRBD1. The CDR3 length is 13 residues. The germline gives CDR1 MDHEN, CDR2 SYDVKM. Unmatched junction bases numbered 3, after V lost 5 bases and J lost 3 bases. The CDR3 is CASSDRDDYGYTF. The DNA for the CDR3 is TGTGCCAGCAGTGACAGGGACGACTATGGCTACACCTTC.

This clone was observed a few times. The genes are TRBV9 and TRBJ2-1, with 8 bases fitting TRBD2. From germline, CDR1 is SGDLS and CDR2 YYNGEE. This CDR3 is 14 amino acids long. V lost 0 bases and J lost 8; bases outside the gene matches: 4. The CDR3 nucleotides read TGTGCCAGCAGCGTAGTCGGACTAGCCCATGAGCAGTTCTTC. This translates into CASSVVGLAHEQFF.

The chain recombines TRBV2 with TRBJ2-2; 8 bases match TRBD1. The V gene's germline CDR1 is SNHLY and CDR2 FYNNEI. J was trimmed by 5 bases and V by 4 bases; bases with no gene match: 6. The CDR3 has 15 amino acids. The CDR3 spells CASSVRQGATGELFF. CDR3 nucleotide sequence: TGTGCCAGCAGTGTAAGGCAGGGGGCAACCGGGGAGCTGTTTTTT.

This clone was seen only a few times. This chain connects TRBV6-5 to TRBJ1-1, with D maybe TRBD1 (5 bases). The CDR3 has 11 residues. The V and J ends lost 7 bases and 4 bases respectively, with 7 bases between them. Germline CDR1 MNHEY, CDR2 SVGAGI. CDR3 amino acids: CASNRGTEAFF. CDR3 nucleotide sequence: TGTGCCAGCAATAGGGGCACTGAAGCTTTCTTT.

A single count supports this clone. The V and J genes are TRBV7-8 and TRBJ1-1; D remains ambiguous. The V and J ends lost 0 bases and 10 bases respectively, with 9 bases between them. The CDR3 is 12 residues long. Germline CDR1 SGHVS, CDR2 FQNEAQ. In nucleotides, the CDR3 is TGTGCCAGCAGCTTAGCACGGGGTAGAGCTTTCTTT. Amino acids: CASSLARGRAFF.

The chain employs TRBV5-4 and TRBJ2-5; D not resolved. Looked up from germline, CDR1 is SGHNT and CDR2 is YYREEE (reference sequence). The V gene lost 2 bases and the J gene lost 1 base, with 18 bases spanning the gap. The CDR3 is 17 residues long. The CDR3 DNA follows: TGTGCCAGCAGCTTTTTTGGAGCCTTCGCTGCCCAAGAGACCCAGTACTTC. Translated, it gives CASSFFGAFAAQETQYF.

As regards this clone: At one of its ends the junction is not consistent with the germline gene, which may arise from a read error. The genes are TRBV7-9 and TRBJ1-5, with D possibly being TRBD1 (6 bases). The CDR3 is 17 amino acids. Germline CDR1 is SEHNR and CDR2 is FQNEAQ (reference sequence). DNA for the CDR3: TGTTCCAGCAGCCTAGTGGGGGCACAGGGCATCAATCAGCCCCAGCATTTT. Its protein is CSSSLVGAQGINQPQHF.

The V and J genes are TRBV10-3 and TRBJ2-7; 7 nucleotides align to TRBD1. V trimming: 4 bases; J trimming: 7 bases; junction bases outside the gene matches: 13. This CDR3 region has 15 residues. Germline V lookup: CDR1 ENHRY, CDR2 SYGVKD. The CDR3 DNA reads TGTGCCATCAGTGTGGTGACAGGGAGTACGGCTGAGCAGTACTTC. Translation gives CAISVVTGSTAEQYF.

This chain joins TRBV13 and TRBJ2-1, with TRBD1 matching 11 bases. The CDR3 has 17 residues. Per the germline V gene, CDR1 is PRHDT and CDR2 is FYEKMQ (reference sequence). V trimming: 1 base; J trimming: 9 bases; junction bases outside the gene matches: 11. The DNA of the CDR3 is TGTGCCAGCAGCTTAGCCTCCGGGACAGGGGGACTGGGTGAGCAGTTCTTC. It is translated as CASSLASGTGGLGEQFF.

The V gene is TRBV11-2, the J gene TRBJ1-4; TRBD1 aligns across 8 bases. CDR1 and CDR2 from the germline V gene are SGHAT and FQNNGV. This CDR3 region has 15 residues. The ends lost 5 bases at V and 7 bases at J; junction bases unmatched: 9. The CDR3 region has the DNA TGTGCCAGCAGCCCGTGGACAGGGTCAAGTGAAAAACTGTTTTTT. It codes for CASSPWTGSSEKLFF.

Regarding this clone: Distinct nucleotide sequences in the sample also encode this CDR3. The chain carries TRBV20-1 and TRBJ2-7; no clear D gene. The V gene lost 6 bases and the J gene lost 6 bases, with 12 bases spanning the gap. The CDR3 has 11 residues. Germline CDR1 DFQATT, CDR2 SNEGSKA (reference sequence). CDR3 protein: CSATQTGEQYF. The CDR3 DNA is TGCAGTGCAACTCAAACTGGCGAGCAGTACTTC.